This T cell receptor beta chain derives from a study of blood T cells in healthy people across ages. Study-wide points: Diversity estimates drawn from one million T cells were deemed underestimates. Roughly linearly, TCR beta diversity per million T cells fell as age increased.

In this sample, this clonotype turned up a few times. Its specificity is not known. The V and J ends lost 7 bases and 6 bases, in that order; junction bases with no gene match: 11. CDR1 is DFQATT and CDR2 is SNEGSKA in the germline V gene (reference sequence). This CDR3 spans 14 amino acids. A J-beta primer mix and a sample-barcoded 5' primer were used in a second PCR of about 7 to 12 cycles. Every cDNA molecule bore a tag from a template-switch adaptor containing 12 random nucleotides. TCRdb used MiXCR to reprocess the 5' RACE reads, holding one entry per CDR3 protein. This table holds under 2 million distinct CDR3 sequences, around 36% found once. The authors isolated at least 6 million PBMCs per sample.

The chain employs TRBV20-1 and TRBJ2-1; 8 nucleotides line up with TRBD2. The sample was blood. The sequence was collected from a woman younger than 45 in good health. The CDR3 bases are TGCAGTGTGCCGGTTGGGACTAGAATCAATGAGCAGTTCTTC. It yields the protein CSVPVGTRINEQFF.